This T cell receptor (beta chain) originates from a study of blood T cell repertoires in COVID-19. For the study at large: Samples of COVID-19 (acute and convalescent) were obtained from the United States, Italy and Spain.

The CDR3 length is 15 residues. V lost 4 bases and J lost 4, with 11 bases in between. Germline V CDR1 and CDR2: MNHEY, SVGAGI. The protocol was immunoSEQ multiplex PCR, while the TCRdb copy is restricted to in-frame clones and leaves out a portion. The sample gives about 90,000 clones, around 72% of which show up once; approximately 15% is in the top ten. This receptor was taken from an elderly woman with acute or convalescent COVID-19. The genes are TRBV6-5 and TRBJ1-6; possible D gene TRBD1, 5 bases. The sequencing sample was made of peripheral blood. Here the CDR3 reads CASSWDGTYNSPLHF. The CDR3 DNA follows: TGTGCCAGCAGTTGGGACGGGACTTATAATTCACCCCTCCACTTT.